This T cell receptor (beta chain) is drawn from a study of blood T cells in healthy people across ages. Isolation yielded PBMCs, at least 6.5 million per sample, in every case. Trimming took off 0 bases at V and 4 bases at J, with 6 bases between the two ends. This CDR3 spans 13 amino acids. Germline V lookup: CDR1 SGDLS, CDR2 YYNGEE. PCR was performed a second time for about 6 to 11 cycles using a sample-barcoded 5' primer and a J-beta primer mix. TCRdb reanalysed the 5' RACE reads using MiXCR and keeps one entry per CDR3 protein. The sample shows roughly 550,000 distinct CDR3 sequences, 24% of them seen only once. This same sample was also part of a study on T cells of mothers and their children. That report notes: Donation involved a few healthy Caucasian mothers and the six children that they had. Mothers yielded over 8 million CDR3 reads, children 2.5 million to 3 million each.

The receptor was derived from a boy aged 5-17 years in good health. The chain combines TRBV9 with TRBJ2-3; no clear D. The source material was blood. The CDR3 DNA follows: TGTGCCAGCAGCGTAGGAGGACCAGATACGCAGTATTTT. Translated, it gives CASSVGGPDTQYF.